Each of the 16 T cell receptor beta chains below was sequenced from the same sample in a study of PD-L1 blockade in urothelial cancer. Profiled with immunoSEQ multiplex PCR; TCRdb holds only in-frame clones, not every one. The repertoire holds under 60,000 clones, with around 87% as singletons. The time point here: peripheral blood 6 weeks after treatment start. Material: PBMCs, obtained around atezolizumab (anti-PD-L1) treatment. Receptor source: a man aged 55 to 70 with urothelial cancer.

This chain joins TRBV2 and TRBJ1-4; TRBD1 aligns across 7 bases. Germline CDR1 reads SNHLY; CDR2 reads FYNNEI. CDR3 length: 15 amino acids. The V and J ends lost 7 bases and 5 bases, in that order; junction bases with no gene match: 10. CDR3 DNA sequence: TGTGCCAGCATTCGACAGGGCCTGGGGAATGAAAAACTGTTTTTT. It translates to CASIRQGLGNEKLFF.

In this sample, this clone turned up a few times. In nucleotides, the CDR3 is TGTGCCAGTAGTAGAAATGGACAGGGGAATTCACCCCTCCACTTT. Amino acids: CASSRNGQGNSPLHF. V is TRBV19 and J is TRBJ1-6; 9 bases agree with TRBD1. CDR3 length: 15 residues. After removal of 4 bases from V and 7 bases from J, the junction contained 5 bases not matched to a gene. From germline, CDR1 is LNHDA and CDR2 SQIVND (reference sequence).

The V call is TRBV11-2, the J call TRBJ1-2; D ambiguous. The CDR3 consists of 14 residues. The ends were cut back, 1 base at V and 8 bases at J, with 14 bases in the middle. Germline-derived CDR1 and CDR2 are SGHAT and FQNNGV. The CDR3 protein is CASSLVGGLYGYTF. CDR3 DNA: TGTGCCAGCAGCTTAGTTGGCGGGTTATACGGCTACACCTTC.

The chain joins TRBV4-2 to TRBJ1-3; D unclear. The CDR3 contains 16 residues. Germline V CDR1 and CDR2: LGHNA, YNFKEQ. V lost 1 base, J lost 0 bases, and 10 bases lay in between. The CDR3 is CASSQGLAYSGNTIYF. The CDR3 coding sequence is TGTGCCAGCAGCCAAGGGTTAGCGTACTCTGGAAACACCATATATTTT.

The chain joins TRBV7-2 to TRBJ1-4; 10 bases line up with TRBD1. CDR3 length equals 14 residues. CDR1 SGHTA and CDR2 FQGNSA come from the germline V gene. V gave up 8 bases and J gave up 7 bases; unmatched junction bases: 7. CDR3 residues: CASSRDRGTEKLFF. CDR3 bases: TGTGCCAGCTCGAGGGACAGGGGAACTGAAAAACTGTTTTTT.

The rearrangement joins TRBV6-6 to TRBJ1-1; no definite D call. Trimming took 11 bases from V and 0 from J, leaving 10 bases between them. This CDR3 region has 12 residues. The germline CDR1 and CDR2 sequences are MNHNY and SVGAGI (reference sequence). The CDR3 loop is CAAREMNTEAFF. CDR3 sequence (DNA): TGTGCCGCCCGAGAAATGAACACTGAAGCTTTCTTT.

Points on this clone: At one boundary the junction diverges from the germline segment, which might be a read error. The V and J genes are TRBV29-1 and TRBJ2-5, with TRBD2 as a possible D gene (5 bases). The CDR3 runs 14 residues. CDR1 is SQVTM, CDR2 ANQGSEA, per germline. CDR3 amino acids: CSVEAEYAQETQYF. The CDR3 region has the DNA TGCAGCGTCGAAGCGGAGTATGCTCAAGAGACCCAGTACTTC. Full variable domain (remainder filled in from reference TRBV29-1 and TRBJ2-5): SAVISQKPSRDICQRGTSLTIQCQVDSQVTMMFWYRQQPGQSLTLIATANQGSEATYESGFVIDKFPISRPNLTFSTLTVSNMSPEDSSIYLCSVEAEYAQETQYFGPGTRLLVL.

The CDR3 DNA reads as TGCAGCGCCCCTTCCGGGACAGGGGGCTATGGCTACACCTTC. Encoded protein: CSAPSGTGGYGYTF. The V call is TRBV29-1, the J call TRBJ1-2; TRBD1 matches 11 bases. The CDR3 sequence is 14 residues long. CDR1 and CDR2 from the germline V gene are SQVTM and ANQGSEA. V shed 7 bases and J 4 bases; nucleotides not matched to a gene: 8.

V usage is TRBV6-6 and J usage is TRBJ1-3; a weak D match, TRBD1 (6 bases). The CDR3 is 15 amino acids. Germline CDR1 and CDR2: MNHNY and SVGAGI (reference sequence). Trimming stripped 6 bases from V and 0 bases from J, with 12 bases between. CDR3 region: CASSLGTISGNTIYF. In DNA form, the CDR3 reads TGTGCCAGCAGCCTCGGGACAATCTCTGGAAACACCATATATTTT.

This clone was observed a handful of times. This chain uses TRBV19 with TRBJ2-6; 10 bases align to TRBD1. The CDR3 is 18 amino acids. V trimming: 7 bases; J trimming: 4 bases; junction bases outside the gene matches: 13. Germline CDR1 LNHDA, CDR2 SQIVND (reference sequence). The CDR3 here is CASNDPGQGQYGANVLTF. The CDR3 nucleotides are TGTGCCAGTAATGATCCGGGACAGGGGCAATACGGGGCCAACGTCCTGACTTTC.

This rearrangement joins TRBV5-1 to TRBJ2-5, with D possibly matching TRBD1 (6 bases). Looked up from germline, CDR1 is SGHRS and CDR2 is YFSETQ. The CDR3 contains 12 residues. V lost 8 bases, J lost 5 bases, and 13 bases lay in between. In DNA form, the CDR3 reads TGCGCCAGTTCACAGGGAAGGGAGACCCAGTACTTC. Translation: CASSQGRETQYF.

The chain links TRBV30 to TRBJ1-5, with a possible D match to TRBD1 (6 bases). V lost 1 base, J lost 7 bases, and 17 bases lay in between. CDR1 and CDR2 (germline): GTSNPN, SVGIG (reference sequence). The CDR3 spans 15 residues. In nucleotides, the CDR3 is TGTGCCTGGAGTGCCGCGGCAGGGGAGGGCCAGCCCCAGCATTTT. It specifies CAWSAAAGEGQPQHF.

The rearrangement uses TRBV5-6 and TRBJ1-1, with D unclear. Trimming shortened V by 1 base and J by 1 base, and 11 bases separated the two germline ends. The CDR3 runs 15 residues. CDR1 and CDR2 from the germline V gene are SGHDT and YYEEEE. DNA of the CDR3: TGTGCCAGCAGCTTGTTCGGGAACCAGAACACTGAAGCTTTCTTT. Protein sequence: CASSLFGNQNTEAFF.

The rearrangement joins TRBV9 to TRBJ1-1; D gene ambiguous. The germline V gene encodes CDR1 SGDLS and CDR2 YYNGEE. This CDR3 comprises 13 residues. Trimming took off 3 bases at V and 0 bases at J, with 6 bases between the two ends. The CDR3 loop is CASSESMNTEAFF. CDR3 nucleotide sequence: TGTGCCAGCAGCGAAAGCATGAACACTGAAGCTTTCTTT. Supplemented by reference TRBV9 and TRBJ1-1, the full variable domain reads DSGVTQTPKHLITATGQRVTLRCSPRSGDLSVYWYQQSLDQGLQFLIQYYNGEERAKGNILERFSAQQFPDLHSELNLSSLELGDSALYFCASSESMNTEAFFGQGTRLTVV.

The chain couples TRBV6-1 to TRBJ1-3; the match to TRBD1 covers 7 bases. J was trimmed by 0 bases and V by 10 bases; bases with no gene match: 3. Germline loops: CDR1 MNHNS, CDR2 SASEGT. The CDR3 totals 13 residues. CDR3 sequence (DNA): TGTGCCACCGGGGACAGCTCTGGAAACACCATATATTTT. It specifies CATGDSSGNTIYF.

This chain links TRBV5-1 with TRBJ2-3; 9 nucleotides match TRBD2. CDR3 length: 16 residues. Trimming took 5 bases from V and 5 from J; bases not matched to a gene: 12. Germline CDR1 reads SGHRS; CDR2 reads YFSETQ. CDR3 sequence: CASSFIAGARIDTQYF. The CDR3 DNA reads as TGCGCCAGCAGTTTTATAGCGGGGGCAAGGATAGATACGCAGTATTTT.